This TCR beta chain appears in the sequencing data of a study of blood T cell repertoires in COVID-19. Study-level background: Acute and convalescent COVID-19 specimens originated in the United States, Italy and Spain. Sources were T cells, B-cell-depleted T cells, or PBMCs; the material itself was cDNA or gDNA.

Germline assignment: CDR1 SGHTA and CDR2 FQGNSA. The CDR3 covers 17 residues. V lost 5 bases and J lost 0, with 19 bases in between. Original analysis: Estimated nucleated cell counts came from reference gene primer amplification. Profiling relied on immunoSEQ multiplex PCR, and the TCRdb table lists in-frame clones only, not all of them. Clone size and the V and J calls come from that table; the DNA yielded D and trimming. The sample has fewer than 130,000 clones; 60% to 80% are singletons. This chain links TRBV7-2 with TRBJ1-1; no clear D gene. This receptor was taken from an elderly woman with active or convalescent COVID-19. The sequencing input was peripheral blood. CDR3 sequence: CASSDQAPLTLNTEAFF. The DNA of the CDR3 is TGTGCCAGCAGCGATCAGGCGCCCTTAACCTTGAACACTGAAGCTTTCTTT.